Given below is one TCR beta chain in context. The specificity of this receptor is unknown. No qualities accompany the bases; no much larger clone lies one base away. Genomic DNA was extracted from sorted cells for sequencing of the TCRbeta CDR3 region. The immunoSEQ Assay was used to sequence the TCRbeta CDR3 regions. In its TCRdb copy, this immuneACCESS table keeps in-frame sequences only and misses some clones. Where compared with another copy, unresolved V genes explain less than half of these, and the others have no known cause. Within this sample are 65,000 to 70,000 clones, with 85% to 90% of them counted one time only. The ten largest account for around 6.5% of the sample. Inclusive of the bounding cysteine and phenylalanine, the CDR3 is 17 residues long. Only the CDR3 region is kept as DNA, spanning 51 bases read in frame from base 1. As encoded in the germline V gene, CDR1 is SGHDN while CDR2 is FVKESK. V trim: 0 bases; J trim: 2 bases; unmatched bases: 5.

Patients with a history of autoimmune disease or receiving systemic immunosuppression were excluded from the trial. In every dose cohort, peripheral blood was drawn for TCR sequencing at baseline, cycle 4 day 1, and cycle 7 day 1. The samples were taken from a phase I, first-in-human, multicenter, open-label dose-escalation trial of ivuxolimab. The trial enrolled adults with locally advanced or metastatic head and neck squamous cell, hepatocellular, melanoma or renal cell carcinoma. Before TCR sequencing, CD4+ and CD8+ T cells were separately sorted from peripheral blood. This sample is drawn from a study of OX40 agonist ivuxolimab in advanced cancers. With regard to the full study: The costimulatory receptor OX40 (CD134) was targeted by ivuxolimab, a fully human IgG2 agonistic monoclonal antibody. Partial responses occurred in three dose-escalation patients, of whom one had hepatocellular carcinoma and two had cutaneous melanoma. In the dose-escalation cohort, 82.7% of patients were male, and the mean age was around 60 years, with a range of about 23 to 80. The paper reports the monotherapy dose-escalation portion (N of about 50 patients) of the phase I ivuxolimab trial. Patients were allowed to have had prior anti-PD-1, anti-PD-L1 or anti-CTLA-4 therapy, and approximately 39% of the dose-escalation patients had been treated with checkpoint inhibitors. Among the approximately 50 dose-escalation patients, about 19 had hepatocellular carcinoma, some 15 melanoma, 9 renal cell carcinoma and 9 head and neck cancer. Intravenous ivuxolimab was administered to patients every 2 weeks at six dose levels: 0.01, 0.1, 0.3, 1.5, 3 and 10 mg/kg. Peripheral TCRbeta sequencing was intended to test whether TCR sequence diversity was altered and clonal T-cell expansion was caused by ivuxolimab.

Broader findings and caveats from the paper: Clonal expansion of both CD4+ and CD8+ blood T cells was observed from baseline to week 6 at doses 0.1 to 3.0 mg/kg. After ivuxolimab, more expanded clones were found on average in CD8+ T cells than in CD4+ T cells. Which antigens the clonally expanded peripheral T cells were specific for was not determined. Low levels of normalized T-cell clonal expansion were also seen in some nonresponding patients. In partial responders in the 0.1-3.0 mg/kg groups, normalized peripheral clonal expansion was found to be among the lowest, especially among CD8+ T cells.

This sequence was found in an adult with an advanced solid tumor such as melanoma, head and neck, liver or kidney cancer. The sample in question was CD4+ or CD8+ T cells sorted from blood, obtained in a trial of the OX40 agonist ivuxolimab. This sequence uses TRBV14 and TRBJ2-3; 10 central bases correspond to TRBD2. CDR3 protein: CASSQELLAGPTDTQYF. At the DNA level, the sequence is TGTGCCAGCAGCCAAGAATTACTAGCGGGGCCCACAGATACGCAGTATTTT.